A single sample gave rise to the 14 T cell receptor beta chains below, sequenced in a study of long-term antiretroviral therapy in people with HIV. Version v3.0 of the immunoSEQ assay was performed at survey level. Using immunoSEQ multiplex PCR, the repertoire was profiled, and TCRdb retains in-frame clones only, with some absent. This sample has tens of thousands of clones, with roughly 90% found just once. Sequenced material: unsorted PBMCs, taken 2 years after starting antiretroviral therapy. These receptors originate from a man between 50 and 59 years old with HIV.

The chain is built from TRBV4-1 and TRBJ2-3; 9 nucleotides match TRBD1. The CDR3 is 16 amino acids. The trim removed 1 base at V and 2 bases at J, leaving 4 bases unmatched. Germline lookup yields CDR1 MGHRA and CDR2 YSYEKL. The CDR3 DNA sequence: TGCGCCAGCAGCCAAGTGGACAGGGGATTCACAGATACGCAGTATTTT. Amino acid sequence: CASSQVDRGFTDTQYF.

The genes are TRBV2 and TRBJ1-2; tentatively, D is TRBD1 (6 bases). The germline gives CDR1 SNHLY, CDR2 FYNNEI. This CDR3 is 13 amino acids long. V was cut by 5 bases and J by 8 bases, with 15 bases left in between. The CDR3 DNA is TGTGCCAGCAGTCCCGAGGGGGGAAACGGCTACACCTTC. Translation: CASSPEGGNGYTF.

Here the CDR3 reads CASSGRDRNQPQHF. The DNA for the CDR3 is TGTGCCAGTAGTGGCCGGGACAGAAATCAGCCCCAGCATTTT. The chain links TRBV19 to TRBJ1-5; 7 bases match TRBD1. The CDR3 covers 14 residues. V was clipped by 5 bases and J by 4 bases; unmatched bases: 5. The V gene's germline CDR1 is LNHDA and CDR2 SQIVND (reference sequence).

A single count supports this clone. V gene TRBV10-1 combines with J gene TRBJ1-2, with TRBD1 matching over 7 bases. This CDR3 has 13 amino acids. Trimming cost V 3 bases and J 7 bases; bases outside gene matches: 5. Germline V gene data show CDR1 as WNHNN and CDR2 as SYGVQD (reference sequence). CDR3 in DNA: TGCGCCAGCAGTGAAGGGGGCAGGAGTGGCTACACCTTC. Amino acids: CASSEGGRSGYTF.

The chain couples TRBV7-2 to TRBJ2-6; D not resolved. The length of the CDR3 is 13 residues. Germline CDR1 is SGHTA and CDR2 is FQGNSA. Trimming stripped 11 bases from V and 3 bases from J, with 11 bases between. In DNA form, the CDR3 reads TGTGCCTCTCTCCCCGGTGGGGCCAACGTCCTGACTTTC. This sequence encodes CASLPGGANVLTF. The variable domain in full, completed from reference TRBV7-2 and TRBJ2-6, reads GAGVSQSPSNKVTEKGKDVELRCDPISGHTALYWYRQSLGQGLEFLIYFQGNSAPDKSGLPSDRFSAERTGGSVSTLTIQRTQQEDSAVYLCASLPGGANVLTFGAGSRLTVL.

The chain links TRBV28 to TRBJ2-4; D assignment may be TRBD1 or TRBD2 (5 bases each). The V gene's germline CDR1 is MDHEN and CDR2 SYDVKM. This CDR3 is 20 amino acids long. V lost 4 bases and J lost 0, with 25 bases in between. The CDR3 here is CASSWGWQDEREIAKNIQYF. The CDR3 nucleotides are TGTGCCAGCAGTTGGGGGTGGCAGGATGAAAGGGAAATAGCCAAAAACATTCAGTACTTC.

The J gene is TRBJ2-7, the V gene TRBV28; 8 nucleotides agree with TRBD2. The CDR3 is 15 amino acids. The germline gives CDR1 MDHEN, CDR2 SYDVKM. After removal of 4 bases from V and 2 bases from J, the junction contained 7 bases not matched to a gene. The CDR3 nucleotides read TGTGCCAGCAGTTCCCAAGCGGGAGCCGCCTACGAGCAGTACTTC. This sequence encodes CASSSQAGAAYEQYF.

V gene TRBV5-1 combines with J gene TRBJ2-2, with D possibly being TRBD2 (6 bases). The CDR3 contains 14 residues. Germline V lookup: CDR1 SGHRS, CDR2 YFSETQ. The V end lost 2 bases, the J end lost 6 bases, and 11 bases lay between the germline ends. The CDR3 DNA reads TGCGCCAGCAGCTTTGGAGGGGACGCCGGGGAGCTGTTTTTT. Residues: CASSFGGDAGELFF.

The rearrangement uses TRBV10-3 and TRBJ2-7; no clear D gene. Trimming pared 0 bases from V and 1 base from J, leaving 13 bases between. This CDR3 comprises 16 residues. Looked up from germline, CDR1 is ENHRY and CDR2 is SYGVKD. CDR3 amino acids: CAISESPQRPSYEQYF. DNA for the CDR3: TGTGCCATCAGTGAGTCCCCACAGAGACCTTCCTACGAGCAGTACTTC.

The chain uses TRBV5-1 and TRBJ2-7; TRBD1 might be the D (7 bases). Trimming removed 0 bases from V and 2 bases from J, with 12 bases in between. CDR3 length equals 15 residues. CDR1 SGHRS and CDR2 YFSETQ come from the germline V gene. CDR3 bases: TGCGCCAGCAGCTTGGCCCCAGGGGGGACCTACGAGCAGTACTTC. Protein sequence: CASSLAPGGTYEQYF.

The genes are TRBV28 and TRBJ2-3, with D possibly TRBD2 on 7 matching bases. Germline loops: CDR1 MDHEN, CDR2 SYDVKM. The CDR3 extends over 16 amino acids. Trimming pared 7 bases from V and 1 base from J, leaving 18 bases between. The CDR3 sequence: CASTSRGGPGTDTQYF. In DNA, the CDR3 is TGTGCCAGCACCTCCCGCGGGGGCCCCGGCACAGATACGCAGTATTTT.

The V call is TRBV7-2, the J call TRBJ1-2; D is undetermined. The V gene's germline CDR1 is SGHTA and CDR2 FQGNSA. With 1 base removed from V and 6 bases from J, the gap between germline ends came to 21 bases. The CDR3 runs 17 residues. This chain's CDR3 is CASSLVTGFKDQHGYTF. CDR3 sequence (DNA): TGTGCCAGCAGCTTAGTCACGGGTTTCAAGGATCAACATGGCTACACCTTC.

CDR3: CASSPGGNQPQHF. In DNA, the CDR3 is TGTGCCAGCAGCCCCGGGGGTAATCAGCCCCAGCATTTT. The chain couples TRBV6-4 to TRBJ1-5; tentative D call: TRBD1 (5 bases). The germline CDR1 and CDR2 sequences are MRHNA and SNTAGT. The CDR3 sequence is 13 residues long. V lost 6 bases to trimming and J lost 4 bases, with 10 bases between them.

V is TRBV5-6 and J is TRBJ1-3; no clear D. This CDR3 has 13 amino acids. Germline V CDR1 and CDR2: SGHDT, YYEEEE. Between the trimmed V and J ends, which lost 3 bases and 2 bases, there was a span of 6 bases. CDR3 coding DNA: TGTGCCAGCAGCTCAGGACCTGGAAACACCATATATTTT. Its protein is CASSSGPGNTIYF.